This T cell receptor beta chain was sequenced for a study of blood T cells in healthy people across ages. The use of a sample-barcoded 5' primer and a J-beta primer mix characterized a second PCR of roughly 6 to 11 cycles. TCRdb re-derived calls from the 5' RACE reads in MiXCR, one entry per CDR3 protein. The sample comprises 800,000 or so distinct CDR3 sequences, around a quarter of which are singletons, and approximately 4% rests with the top ten. This clonotype was seen only a few times. Antigen unknown. Germline V CDR1 and CDR2: MRHNA, SNTAGT. The CDR3 runs 18 residues. V was pared by 4 bases and J by 7 bases, with 11 bases of the junction left unmatched. The study's findings and limits: No conclusive comparison of naive versus antigen-experienced cells was possible with unsorted PBMCs.

These data also formed part of another study, on T cells of mothers and their children. That publication notes: There were over 9 million TCR beta CDR3 reads from each mother and about 3.1 million from each child. For related and unrelated pairs alike, thymic selection shapes TCR recombination output similarly.

The chain uses TRBV6-4 and TRBJ2-2, with TRBD2 identical over 14 bases. This sequence was found in a boy aged 5-17 years in good health. The sequencing sample was made of blood. In DNA, the CDR3 is TGTGCCAGCAGTGCCTCAGCGACTAGCGGGGGGGCCATCGGGGAGCTGTTTTTT. Translated, it gives CASSASATSGGAIGELFF.